Described below is a single TCR beta chain sequence and its context. The data originate from a study of blood T cell repertoires in COVID-19. For the study at large: Whether acute or convalescent, the COVID-19 samples came from the United States, Italy and Spain. Nucleic acid was either cDNA or gDNA, and it came from T cells, B-cell-depleted T cells, or PBMCs.

In the study's own analysis: How many nucleated cells were present was estimated from reference gene primer amplification. Clones were read by immunoSEQ multiplex PCR, and TCRdb kept only the in-frame ones, dropping some. That table is the source of V, J and clone size, and D and trimming were worked out from the DNA. The sample lists about 190,000 clones, 80% to 85% occurring once. Enrolment of Seattle patients took place during active infection, and they were followed longitudinally. Looked up from germline, CDR1 is SGHRS and CDR2 is YFSETQ. The trim removed 5 bases at V and 6 bases at J, leaving 8 bases unmatched. The CDR3 is made up of 13 amino acids.

V and J are TRBV5-1 and TRBJ2-7, with 7 bases matching TRBD2. The specimen sequenced was peripheral blood. The origin of this receptor is an elderly woman with COVID-19, enrolled during active disease. The CDR3 bases are TGCGCCAGCAGGCCGCGGGAGTCTGGCGAGCAGTACTTC. Protein product: CASRPRESGEQYF.